A selection of T cell receptor beta chains follows, all from one sample in a study of CXCR3-negative and CXCR3-positive naive CD8 T cells. Each CDR3 protein gets one entry in TCRdb, which reprocessed the 5' RACE reads and gives no DNA. This repertoire comprises about 6,000 distinct CDR3 sequences; its ten largest clones make up approximately 1.5%. Material: naive CXCR3+ CD8+ T cells from blood. Every receptor here comes from a human donor in good health. Some clones in this sample may be carry-over from other donors' samples. Both conserved end residues are part of each CDR3. Each record gives: J gene, clone size, V gene, CDR3 protein. Where a row states a size, it is once, few, many or the class of an expanded clone; other rows omit it.

TRBJ2-2 | . | TRBV25-1 | CASRSSPRPGPTGELFF
TRBJ2-7 | . | TRBV13 | CASAPGQGIYEQYF
TRBJ2-5 | medium-sized | TRBV25-1 | CASSEERGLKTQYF
TRBJ1-2 | medium-sized | TRBV7-9 | CASSFDGDGYTF
TRBJ2-1 | . | TRBV2 | CASSDEGRYNEQFF
TRBJ2-2 | medium-sized | TRBV6-6 | CASSYSGGELFF
TRBJ2-1 | . | TRBV14 | CASGPGLAGGHLGDEQFF
TRBJ2-7 | medium-sized | TRBV7-8 | CASSLSGGLDEQYF
TRBJ2-3 | . | TRBV7-8 | CASSLGLAGGPVSSDTQYF
TRBJ2-7 | medium-sized | TRBV27 | CASSPSAGGLSYEQYF
TRBJ2-7 | medium-sized | TRBV29-1 | CSVPVGPLYEQYF
TRBJ2-1 | . | TRBV12-3/TRBV12-4 | CASSPGDFTEQFF
TRBJ2-2 | medium-sized | TRBV29-1 | CSVDNGSGELFF
TRBJ2-1 | medium-sized | TRBV29-1 | CSGLTGSSYNEQFF
TRBJ2-7 | . | TRBV18 | CASSRPDSPWEQYF
TRBJ1-6 | . | TRBV28 | CATNTGSTPLHF
TRBJ2-5 | medium-sized | TRBV27 | CASSPFQAVQETQYF
TRBJ2-3 | . | TRBV5-1 | CASSLGAGDTDTQYF
TRBJ2-1 | medium-sized | TRBV2 | CASSWTSRGNKNNEQFF
TRBJ2-7 | . | TRBV11-1 | CASSFGLVSRGYEQYF
TRBJ2-3 | . | TRBV29-1 | CSVPRFGDREITDTQYF
TRBJ2-7 | . | TRBV20-1 | CSARLTSREQYF